Following are 7 T cell receptor beta chains from one sample sequenced in a study of molecular identifiers for immune sequencing clone quantification. One entry per CDR3 protein, called by TCRdb with MiXCR from the PCR reads. The table shows roughly 71,000 distinct CDR3 sequences, with approximately 17% occurring only once. Sequencing was carried out using naive CD8+ T cells from blood, with Jurkat cell RNA spiked in. The subset is: FACS-sorted CD8+CD4-CCR7+CD45RA+ naive T cells. The receptors stem from a human donor in good health. Some libraries in this study had Jurkat cell RNA spiked in.

Ten or more counts support this clonotype. V and J are TRBV27 and TRBJ2-7, with a weak D call TRBD2 (6 bases). CDR3 size: 13 residues. Germline CDR1 MNHEY, CDR2 SMNVEV (reference sequence). V was shortened by 4 bases and J by 7 bases, with 14 bases between the two germline ends. The CDR3 loop is CASSSGVTREQYF. CDR3 nucleotide sequence: TGTGCCAGCAGTTCGGGAGTAACGAGGGAGCAGTACTTC.

Remarks on this clonotype: Being one base from a much bigger clone, this may be a read error. This chain uses TRBV19 with TRBJ2-3; D is uncertain. Germline V lookup: CDR1 LNHDA, CDR2 SQIVND (reference sequence). This CDR3 is built from 10 residues. The CDR3 is CAPKSDTRYF. The CDR3 nucleotides are TGTGCCCCTAAGTCAGATACGCGGTATTTT. Together with reference TRBV19 and TRBJ2-3, the CDR3 gives the full variable domain: DGGITQSPKYLFRKEGQNVTLSCEQNLNHDAMYWYRQDPGQGLRLIYYSQIVNDFQKGDIAEGYSVSREKKESFPLTVTSAQKNPTAFYLCAPKSDTRYFGPGTRLTVL.

The sample holds a few counts of this clonotype. The chain has TRBV3-1 and TRBJ2-7, with D unresolved. CDR1 is LGHDT and CDR2 is YNNKEL in the germline V gene (reference sequence). The CDR3 has 11 residues. The V and J ends lost 0 bases and 7 bases respectively, with 4 bases between them. The CDR3 sequence is CASSQDGEQYF. CDR3 DNA sequence: TGTGCCAGCAGCCAAGACGGAGAGCAGTACTTC.

The rearrangement uses TRBV11-3 and TRBJ2-7; D not resolved. The CDR3 has 14 amino acids. Germline loops: CDR1 SGHNT, CDR2 YENEEA. Trimming left V 1 base short and J 1 base short, with 8 bases between. In DNA form, the CDR3 reads TGTGCCAGCAGCTTAGTTGGGCATTCCTACGAGCAGTACTTC. It specifies CASSLVGHSYEQYF.

This clonotype was seen once. A read error may explain this, as a much larger clone is one base away. The rearrangement links TRBV12-3 or TRBV12-4 to TRBJ2-2; TRBD2 is a possible D gene (6 bases). This CDR3 comprises 14 residues. CDR3 region: CATLTTGVTGEQFF. In nucleotides, the CDR3 is TGTGCCACCCTAACGACGGGAGTAACCGGGGAGCAGTTTTTT.

The chain recombines TRBV3-1 with TRBJ2-7, with a weak D call TRBD2 (6 bases). The V and J ends lost 0 bases and 2 bases respectively, with 8 bases between them. This CDR3 spans 14 amino acids. CDR1 and CDR2 from the germline V gene are LGHDT and YNNKEL (reference sequence). The CDR3 DNA is TGTGCCAGCAGCCAAGATTGGGGGGCCTACGAGCAGTACTTC. Translated, it gives CASSQDWGAYEQYF.

This clonotype was observed a few times. It may be a read error: a sequence one base away is much more abundant. This chain joins TRBV27 and TRBJ1-1; 7 bases fit TRBD1. V trimming: 11 bases; J trimming: 4 bases; junction bases outside the gene matches: 19. The CDR3 extends over 16 amino acids. Germline assignment: CDR1 MNHEY and CDR2 SMNVEV (reference sequence). The CDR3 here is CAGAPSQGEGATEAFF. The CDR3 bases are TGTGCCGGCGCCCCTTCCCAAGGGGAGGGGGCCACTGAAGCTTTCTTT.